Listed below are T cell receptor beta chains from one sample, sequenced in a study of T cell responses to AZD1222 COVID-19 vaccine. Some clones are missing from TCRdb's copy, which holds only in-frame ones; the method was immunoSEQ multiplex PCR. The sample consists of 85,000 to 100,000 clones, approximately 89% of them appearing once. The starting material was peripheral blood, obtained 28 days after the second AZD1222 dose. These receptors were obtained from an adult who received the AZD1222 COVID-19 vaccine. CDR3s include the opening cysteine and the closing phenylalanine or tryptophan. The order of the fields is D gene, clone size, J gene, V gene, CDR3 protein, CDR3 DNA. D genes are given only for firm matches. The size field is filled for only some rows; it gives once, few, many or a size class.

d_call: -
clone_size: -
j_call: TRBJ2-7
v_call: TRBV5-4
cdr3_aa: CASTHGTGLSYEQYF
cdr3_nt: TGTGCCAGCACACACGGAACGGGGCTGTCCTACGAGCAGTACTTC

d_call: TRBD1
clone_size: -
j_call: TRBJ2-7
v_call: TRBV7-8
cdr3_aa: CASSSTGTGVDEQYF
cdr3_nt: TGTGCCAGCAGCTCCACCGGGACAGGGGTCGACGAGCAGTACTTC

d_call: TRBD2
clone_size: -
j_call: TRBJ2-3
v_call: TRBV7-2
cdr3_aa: CASSFGAGGTDTQYF
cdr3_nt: TGTGCCAGCAGCTTTGGGGCGGGAGGCACAGATACGCAGTATTTT

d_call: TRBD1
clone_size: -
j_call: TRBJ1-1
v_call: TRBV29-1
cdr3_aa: CSVTGTGGTEAFF
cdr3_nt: TGCAGCGTCACCGGGACAGGGGGCACTGAAGCTTTCTTT

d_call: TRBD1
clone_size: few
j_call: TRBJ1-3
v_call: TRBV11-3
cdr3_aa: CASSPGQGPGNTIYF
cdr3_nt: TGTGCCAGCAGCCCGGGACAGGGCCCTGGAAACACCATATATTTT

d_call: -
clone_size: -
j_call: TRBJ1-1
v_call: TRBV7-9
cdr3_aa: CASSLGVVGAGEAFF
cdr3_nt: TGTGCCAGCAGCTTAGGGGTTGTGGGGGCTGGTGAAGCTTTCTTT

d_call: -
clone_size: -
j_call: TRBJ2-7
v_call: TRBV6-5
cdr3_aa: CASSRGHFYEQYF
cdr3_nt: TGTGCCAGCAGTCGCGGACATTTCTACGAGCAGTACTTC

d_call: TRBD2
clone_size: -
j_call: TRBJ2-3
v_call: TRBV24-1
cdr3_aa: CATSDPGFSDPSGTTDTQYF
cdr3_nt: TGTGCCACCAGTGACCCCGGTTTCAGTGATCCTAGCGGGACTACAGATACGCAGTATTTT

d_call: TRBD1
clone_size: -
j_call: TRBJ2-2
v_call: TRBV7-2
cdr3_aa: CASSPGDRVITGELFF
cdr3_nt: TGTGCCAGCAGCCCAGGGGACAGGGTGATAACCGGGGAGCTGTTTTTT

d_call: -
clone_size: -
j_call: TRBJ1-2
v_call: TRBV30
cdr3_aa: CAWSAPTTIISYGYTF
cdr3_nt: TGTGCCTGGAGTGCCCCAACGACGATTATCTCCTATGGCTACACCTTC